The 5 T cell receptor beta chains given below trace back to one sample, sequenced in a study of shared clonotypes between healthy human individuals. Sequenced by immunoSEQ multiplex PCR; TCRdb stores in-frame clones only, minus some. The data contain 1.4 million or so clones, just under 99% of them singletons. Source material: naive CD4+ T cells sorted from blood. Subset noted: CD45RA+ positively selected. Every receptor here comes from a young man in good health.

As DNA, the CDR3 is TGTGCCAGCAGCCCCTCTGCTAACTATGGCTACACCTTC. Amino acids: CASSPSANYGYTF. This chain uses TRBV5-5 with TRBJ1-2; D gene uncertain. The V gene's germline CDR1 is SGHKS and CDR2 YYEKEE (reference sequence). The CDR3 runs to 13 residues. The V gene lost 4 bases and the J gene lost 0 bases, with 7 bases spanning the gap.

This chain links TRBV28 with TRBJ1-1; no firm D call. Germline V gene sequence: CDR1 MDHEN, CDR2 SYDVKM. This CDR3 spans 14 amino acids. The ends were cut back, 2 bases at V and 4 bases at J, with 11 bases in the middle. CDR3 coding DNA: TGTGCCAGCAGTTTAGGATCTCGGGTCACTGAAGCTTTCTTT. Translation gives CASSLGSRVTEAFF.

This clone was detected only once. The chain joins TRBV15 to TRBJ1-1; D is ambiguous. CDR3 length equals 14 residues. Germline CDR1 and CDR2: LNHNV and YYDKDF (reference sequence). Trimming removed 1 base from V and 6 bases from J, with 12 bases in between. CDR3 coding DNA: TGTGCCACCAGCAGAGTCCGCTCAGCGGCTGAAGCTTTCTTT. This translates into CATSRVRSAAEAFF.

The chain links TRBV11-2 to TRBJ1-2; the match to TRBD1 covers 8 bases. The V gene's germline CDR1 is SGHAT and CDR2 FQNNGV. CDR3 length: 14 residues. Trimming at V came to 4 bases and at J to 4 bases, leaving 5 bases not matched to a gene. CDR3 sequence reads: CASSYDTGGYGYTF. CDR3 bases: TGTGCCAGCAGCTACGATACAGGGGGCTATGGCTACACCTTC.

The chain combines TRBV2 with TRBJ1-2, with TRBD1 as a possible D gene (5 bases). CDR3 length equals 15 residues. Trimming stripped 5 bases from V and 8 bases from J, with 21 bases between. Germline-derived CDR1 and CDR2 are SNHLY and FYNNEI. CDR3 sequence: CASSPPGQFQRGYTF. Here the CDR3 DNA reads TGTGCCAGCAGTCCCCCTGGACAATTCCAGAGGGGCTACACCTTC. Supplemented by reference TRBV2 and TRBJ1-2, the full variable domain reads EPEVTQTPSHQVTQMGQEVILRCVPISNHLYFYWYRQILGQKVEFLVSFYNNEISEKSEIFDDQFSVERPDGSNFTLKIRSTKLEDSAMYFCASSPPGQFQRGYTFGSGTRLTVV.